What follows are 29 T cell receptor beta chains derived from one specimen sequenced in a study of T-cell memory formation after mild COVID-19. TCRdb fed the 5' RACE reads into MiXCR, producing one record per CDR3 protein. Among around 470,000 distinct CDR3 sequences listed, approximately 20% were seen once. Source material: PBMCs or a T cell subset sorted from them (not recorded which). Receptors originate from an adult woman who had mild COVID-19 (a few samples of this study predate the infection). Cell type and time point are not known.

As DNA, the CDR3 is TGCAGTGCTAGTGGCGACTCGCGATTCGACGAGCAGTACTTC. It specifies CSASGDSRFDEQYF. The rearrangement links TRBV20-1 to TRBJ2-7; D is undetermined. The V gene's germline CDR1 is DFQATT and CDR2 SNEGSKA (reference sequence). V was trimmed by 3 bases and J by 5 bases, leaving 17 bases between them. This CDR3 has 14 residues.

This clonotype was picked up a small number of times. This sequence joins TRBV12-3 or TRBV12-4 and TRBJ2-1; D not resolved. The CDR3 is made up of 13 amino acids. V shed 7 bases and J shed 5 bases, with 12 bases lying between them. CDR3 DNA sequence: TGTGCCAGCATCCTTGACAACCACAATGAGCAGTTCTTC. Translated, it gives CASILDNHNEQFF.

This clonotype was counted many times. CDR3 DNA: TGTGCCAGCTCACCTCAACAGGAGAGCCAGGATACGCAGTATTTT. Encoded protein: CASSPQQESQDTQYF. The chain joins TRBV18 to TRBJ2-3; a weak D match, TRBD1 (5 bases). V dropped 3 bases and J dropped 6 bases, with 16 bases sitting between them. There are 15 residues in the CDR3. Per the germline V gene, CDR1 is KGHSH and CDR2 is LQKENI.

The genes are TRBV2 and TRBJ1-3, with TRBD1 as a possible D gene (6 bases). Germline CDR1 SNHLY, CDR2 FYNNEI. The ends were cut back, 6 bases at V and 0 bases at J, with 12 bases in the middle. The CDR3 runs 15 residues. CDR3 coding DNA: TGTGCCAGCAGCCGCCTGACAGGCTCTGGAAACACCATATATTTT. Translating gives CASSRLTGSGNTIYF.

This clonotype has a handful of counts. The rearrangement links TRBV7-2 to TRBJ1-4, with a weak D call TRBD1 (6 bases). Germline CDR1 and CDR2: SGHTA and FQGNSA. The V end lost 5 bases, the J end lost 5 bases, and 15 bases lay between the germline ends. The CDR3 runs 15 residues. CDR3 DNA sequence: TGTGCCAGCAGCCTAACGACAGGCACCAATGAAAAACTGTTTTTT. It yields the protein CASSLTTGTNEKLFF. Full variable domain (outside the CDR3, taken from reference TRBV7-2 and TRBJ1-4): GAGVSQSPSNKVTEKGKDVELRCDPISGHTALYWYRQSLGQGLEFLIYFQGNSAPDKSGLPSDRFSAERTGGSVSTLTIQRTQQEDSAVYLCASSLTTGTNEKLFFGSGTQLSVL.

The chain employs TRBV21-1 and TRBJ2-7; the table's D call, TRBD1, has no DNA check behind it. TRBV21-1 is reported as a pseudogene. The length of the CDR3 is 11 residues. CDR3 DNA: TGTACGCGGGACAGGGGGAACGAGCAGTACTTC. It codes for CTRDRGNEQYF.

This clonotype was counted ten times or more. This rearrangement joins TRBV19 to TRBJ1-6, with 9 nucleotides matching TRBD1. Germline V lookup: CDR1 LNHDA, CDR2 SQIVND (reference sequence). CDR3 size: 16 residues. The J segment lost 5 bases and the V segment lost 7 bases, leaving 9 bases of the junction unmatched. The CDR3 protein is CASNRDRVDNNSPLHF. Written as DNA, the CDR3 is TGTGCCAGTAACAGGGACAGGGTCGATAATAATTCACCCCTCCACTTT.

The sample holds one count of this clonotype. This rearrangement joins TRBV29-1 to TRBJ1-1, with D unclear. The V and J ends lost 4 bases and 1 base respectively, with 7 bases between them. Per germline, CDR1 SQVTM and CDR2 ANQGSEA. This CDR3 is 12 amino acids long. This chain's CDR3 is CSVGPQNTEAFF. In nucleotides, the CDR3 is TGCAGCGTTGGACCCCAGAACACTGAAGCTTTCTTT.

This chain connects TRBV6-1 to TRBJ2-3, with D unresolved. This CDR3 region has 12 residues. Trimming left V 0 bases short and J 4 bases short, with 2 bases between. Germline V gives CDR1 MNHNS, CDR2 SASEGT. CDR3 protein: CASSEAADTQYF. DNA for the CDR3: TGTGCCAGCAGTGAAGCAGCAGATACGCAGTATTTT.

This clonotype was recorded a few times. The chain combines TRBV4-1 with TRBJ1-1; D gene unclear. Germline V gene sequence: CDR1 MGHRA, CDR2 YSYEKL. V shed 1 base and J shed 3 bases, with 15 bases lying between them. This CDR3 has 16 amino acids. The CDR3 region is CASSQVGRSGYTEAFF. The CDR3 nucleotides are TGCGCCAGCAGCCAAGTCGGCAGGAGTGGGTACACTGAAGCTTTCTTT.

This clonotype appeared once. The chain links TRBV6-2 or TRBV6-3 to TRBJ2-6, with D uncertain. The CDR3 extends over 14 amino acids. Deletions cut 3 bases from V and 3 bases from J, with 6 bases between. CDR1 and CDR2 from the germline V gene are MNHEY and SVGEGT. This chain's CDR3 is CASSYVSGANVLTF. As DNA, the CDR3 is TGTGCCAGCAGTTATGTGAGTGGGGCCAACGTCCTGACTTTC.

This clonotype was picked up a small number of times. V and J are TRBV9 and TRBJ2-1; 9 bases match TRBD2. The CDR3 runs 19 residues. Germline V gene sequence: CDR1 SGDLS, CDR2 YYNGEE. Losses at the gene ends were 3 bases for V and 4 bases for J; bases not matched to a gene: 17. CDR3 amino acids: CASSAEGTSSSKIYNEQFF. CDR3 in DNA: TGTGCCAGCAGCGCGGAGGGGACTAGCAGTTCAAAGATTTACAATGAGCAGTTCTTC.

The chain carries TRBV29-1 and TRBJ2-2, with D possibly being TRBD1 (6 bases). V lost 4 bases and J lost 3, with 12 bases in between. This CDR3 has 14 residues. The V gene's germline CDR1 is SQVTM and CDR2 ANQGSEA. The CDR3 nucleotides read TGCAGCGTTGCGTCACAGGGAGACACCGGGGAGCTGTTTTTT. Translation: CSVASQGDTGELFF.

This sequence joins TRBV24-1 and TRBJ1-2; 7 bases agree with TRBD1. CDR1 KGHDR and CDR2 SFDVKD come from the germline V gene. The trim removed 4 bases at V and 4 bases at J, leaving 8 bases unmatched. The CDR3 has 15 residues. As DNA, the CDR3 is TGTGCCACCAGTGACACAGGGGTTTCTGGCTATGGCTACACCTTC. Its protein is CATSDTGVSGYGYTF.

There are a few counts of this clonotype. This chain joins TRBV7-2 and TRBJ2-1, with no clear D. This CDR3 has 13 residues. With 0 bases removed from V and 8 bases from J, the gap between germline ends came to 8 bases. Per germline, CDR1 SGHTA and CDR2 FQGNSA. The CDR3 DNA is TGTGCCAGCAGCTTAGCGTACAGCCATGAGCAGTTCTTC. Protein sequence: CASSLAYSHEQFF. The full variable domain, in which reference TRBV7-2 and TRBJ2-1 provide the parts outside the CDR3, is GAGVSQSPSNKVTEKGKDVELRCDPISGHTALYWYRQSLGQGLEFLIYFQGNSAPDKSGLPSDRFSAERTGGSVSTLTIQRTQQEDSAVYLCASSLAYSHEQFFGPGTRLTVL.

The V call is TRBV4-3, the J call TRBJ1-1; D is possibly TRBD1 (5 bases). Trimming left V 0 bases short and J 7 bases short, with 21 bases between. This CDR3 comprises 17 residues. The germline V gene encodes CDR1 LGHNA and CDR2 YSLEER. CDR3 sequence: CASSQDRRPIKDSEAFF. DNA for the CDR3: TGCGCCAGCAGCCAAGATAGACGTCCAATTAAAGACAGTGAAGCTTTCTTT.

This chain joins TRBV7-9 and TRBJ1-1, with 7 bases matching TRBD1. The CDR3 is made up of 14 amino acids. Germline trimming cut 5 bases from V and 3 bases from J; bases unmatched to any gene: 6. The germline V gene encodes CDR1 SEHNR and CDR2 FQNEAQ (reference sequence). CDR3 protein: CASSADRTYTEAFF. CDR3 DNA sequence: TGTGCCAGCAGCGCGGACAGGACCTACACTGAAGCTTTCTTT.

The J gene is TRBJ2-1, the V gene TRBV5-1; 14 positions agree with TRBD2. Per germline, CDR1 SGHRS and CDR2 YFSETQ. CDR3 length equals 15 residues. V gave up 5 bases and J gave up 7 bases; unmatched junction bases: 5. The CDR3 bases are TGCGCCAGCAGAGCTGGGACTAGCGGGGGTAATGAGCAGTTCTTC. The encoded protein is CASRAGTSGGNEQFF.

This clonotype was recorded at least ten times. The chain has TRBV24-1 and TRBJ2-5; D may be TRBD2 (6 bases). The CDR3 has 14 amino acids. The V end was cut by 3 bases, the J end by 2 bases, with 9 bases between. From germline, CDR1 is KGHDR and CDR2 SFDVKD. DNA for the CDR3: TGTGCCACCAGTGATCTGGGGGGACAAGAGACCCAGTACTTC. Its translation is CATSDLGGQETQYF.

The sample holds a few counts of this clonotype. Its ends do not fully match the called genes, so a read error is possible. The V gene is TRBV7-9, the J gene TRBJ2-3; D ambiguous. Germline lookup yields CDR1 SEHNR and CDR2 FQNEAQ (reference sequence). This CDR3 is 13 amino acids long. The CDR3: CAGSPGSTDTQYF. The CDR3 DNA follows: TGTGCCGGCAGCCCTGGAAGCACAGATACGCAGTATTTT.

A single count supports this clonotype. The CDR3 sequence is CASRVRVYSYEQYF. The CDR3 DNA follows: TGTGCCAGCAGAGTCAGGGTTTACTCCTACGAGCAGTACTTC. The genes are TRBV2 and TRBJ2-7, with D possibly matching TRBD1 (5 bases). Deletions cut 6 bases from V and 0 bases from J, with 12 bases between. This CDR3 is 14 amino acids long. Looked up from germline, CDR1 is SNHLY and CDR2 is FYNNEI.

Here the CDR3 reads CASSPGPPRGTQYF. In DNA, the CDR3 is TGTGCCAGCAGCCCAGGGCCCCCCCGTGGGACCCAGTACTTC. The rearrangement joins TRBV14 to TRBJ2-5; TRBD1 might be the D (5 bases). Germline V gives CDR1 SGHDN, CDR2 FVKESK. V lost 4 bases and J 7 bases, leaving 16 bases between the germline ends. The CDR3 is 14 amino acids.

This clonotype was picked up a small number of times. The V gene is TRBV7-2, the J gene TRBJ1-2, with unresolved D. The V gene lost 5 bases and the J gene lost 3 bases, with 13 bases spanning the gap. Germline-derived CDR1 and CDR2 are SGHTA and FQGNSA. CDR3 length: 14 residues. CDR3 DNA sequence: TGTGCCAGCAGCCCTCGTACGGGCCACTATGGCTACACCTTC. This codes for CASSPRTGHYGYTF.

This sequence joins TRBV29-1 and TRBJ2-5, with 8 bases fitting TRBD1. V gave up 1 base and J gave up 5 bases; unmatched junction bases: 9. The germline V gene encodes CDR1 SQVTM and CDR2 ANQGSEA. The CDR3 totals 15 residues. The CDR3 is CSVEGDRGGRETQYF. Here the CDR3 DNA reads TGCAGCGTTGAAGGTGACAGGGGTGGAAGGGAGACCCAGTACTTC.

The rearrangement joins TRBV18 to TRBJ2-1; 9 bases fit TRBD2. CDR3 length equals 14 residues. The germline V gene has CDR1 KGHSH and CDR2 LQKENI. The junction had 6 bases not matched to a gene; V was cut back by 3 bases and J by 9 bases. The DNA of the CDR3 is TGTGCCAGCTCACCTGCTAGCGGGGTCGGTGAGCAGTTCTTC. Protein: CASSPASGVGEQFF. Full variable domain (rest looked up from reference TRBV18 and TRBJ2-1): NAGVMQNPRHLVRRRGQEARLRCSPMKGHSHVYWYRQLPEEGLKFMVYLQKENIIDESGMPKERFSAEFPKEGPSILRIQQVVRGDSAAYFCASSPASGVGEQFFGPGTRLTVL.

The chain employs TRBV4-1 and TRBJ1-2; 7 bases align to TRBD1. V was clipped by 2 bases and J by 5 bases; unmatched bases: 14. Germline values: CDR1 MGHRA, CDR2 YSYEKL. CDR3 size: 17 residues. The CDR3 is CASSQKLGTEGKYGYTF. The CDR3 bases are TGCGCCAGCAGCCAAAAACTTGGGACAGAAGGGAAATATGGCTACACCTTC.

The gene calls are TRBV7-2 and TRBJ1-4; TRBD1 agrees at 7 bases. This CDR3 has 14 amino acids. The ends lost 5 bases at V and 10 bases at J; junction bases unmatched: 10. CDR1 is SGHTA, CDR2 FQGNSA, per germline. CDR3 nucleotide sequence: TGTGCCAGCAGCATCGACAGGGAGTATGGAAAACTGTTTTTT. Amino acid sequence: CASSIDREYGKLFF.

The CDR3 coding sequence is TGTGCCAGCAGGAAGGGTCTTTTTGATGAAAAACTGTTTTTT. Translating it yields CASRKGLFDEKLFF. This rearrangement joins TRBV2 to TRBJ1-4; D is unclear. Germline-derived CDR1 and CDR2 are SNHLY and FYNNEI. There are 14 residues in the CDR3. Trimming took off 6 bases at V and 6 bases at J, with 14 bases between the two ends.

The chain recombines TRBV7-9 with TRBJ1-1; 7 positions match TRBD1. The CDR3 is 15 amino acids. From germline, CDR1 is SEHNR and CDR2 FQNEAQ (reference sequence). After removal of 5 bases from V and 4 bases from J, the junction contained 10 bases not matched to a gene. For the CDR3, the DNA is TGTGCCAGCAGCCCTACGACAGGGTGGTTCACTGAAGCTTTCTTT. Translation gives CASSPTTGWFTEAFF. The whole variable domain, filled in from reference TRBV7-9 and TRBJ1-1, reads DTGVSQNPRHKITKRGQNVTFRCDPISEHNRLYWYRQTLGQGPEFLTYFQNEAQLEKSRLLSDRFSAERPKGSFSTLEIQRTEQGDSAMYLCASSPTTGWFTEAFFGQGTRLTVV.